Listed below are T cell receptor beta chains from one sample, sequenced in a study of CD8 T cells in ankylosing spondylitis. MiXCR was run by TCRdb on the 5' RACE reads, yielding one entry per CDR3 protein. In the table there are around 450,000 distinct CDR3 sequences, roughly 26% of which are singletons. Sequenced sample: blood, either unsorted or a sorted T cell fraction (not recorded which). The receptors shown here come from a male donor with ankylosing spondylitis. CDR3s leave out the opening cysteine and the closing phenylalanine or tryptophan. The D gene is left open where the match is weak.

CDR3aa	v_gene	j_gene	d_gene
SARGTSGGGRYNEQF	TRBV20-1	TRBJ2-1	TRBD2
ASSWGSSNQPQH	TRBV7-2	TRBJ1-5	-
SAPTSGNTGELF	TRBV20-1	TRBJ2-2	TRBD2
ASSWGLVAEQY	TRBV5-1	TRBJ2-7	TRBD2
ASTFGRSTDTQY	TRBV18	TRBJ2-3	-
ATSRGTDTEAF	TRBV15	TRBJ1-1	-
ASRLTSLAGRSYNEQF	TRBV6-1	TRBJ2-1	TRBD2
SVVEDAPDTQY	TRBV29-1	TRBJ2-3	-
ATKPGGRTNTGELF	TRBV19	TRBJ2-2	-
SARIGYNYNEQF	TRBV20-1	TRBJ2-1	-
SARSGVGANVLT	TRBV20-1	TRBJ2-6	-
ASSLEAPLDEQY	TRBV5-1	TRBJ2-7	-
ASSQQDRDWNEQF	TRBV4-1	TRBJ2-1	TRBD1
ASSARSGDEQF	TRBV19	TRBJ2-1	-
ASSQGETGGSVEAF	TRBV4-1	TRBJ1-1	TRBD1
ASSLSGQSYEQY	TRBV12-3/TRBV12-4	TRBJ2-7	TRBD1
SARGSSASDTTADTQY	TRBV20-1	TRBJ2-3	-
ASSRQGSGWDTEAF	TRBV5-1	TRBJ1-1	-
ASSLGQGARGAYNEQF	TRBV11-2	TRBJ2-1	TRBD1